The 8 T cell receptor beta chains listed next were all sequenced from one sample in a study of control samples from healthy donors and cancer patients. This table comes from immunoSEQ multiplex PCR, and its TCRdb copy is limited to in-frame clones, with some not included. The table has fewer than 90,000 clones, around 94% seen once. Sequencing input: blood. The receptor set was obtained from a woman aged 35 to 49 in good health.

This clone was seen just once. The chain combines TRBV7-3 with TRBJ2-5; D could derive from TRBD1 or TRBD2 (6 bases each). The CDR3 totals 13 residues. The germline CDR1 and CDR2 sequences are SGHTA and FQGTGA. The V and J ends lost 4 bases and 7 bases respectively, with 13 bases between them. The CDR3 loop is CASSSGAEGTQYF. The CDR3 nucleotides read TGTGCCAGCAGCTCGGGGGCAGAAGGGACCCAGTACTTC.

In DNA, the CDR3 is TGTGCCAGTAGTATATCGGCTAGCGGGAGAAGTAGGGTGCAGTACTTC. This translates into CASSISASGRSRVQYF. The chain joins TRBV19 to TRBJ2-7; TRBD2 matches 10 bases. J was trimmed by 9 bases and V by 2 bases; bases with no gene match: 13. The CDR3 loop spans 16 amino acids. CDR1 and CDR2 from the germline V gene are LNHDA and SQIVND (reference sequence).

The chain uses TRBV28 and TRBJ2-7; a weak D match, TRBD2 (5 bases). V was cut by 7 bases and J by 5 bases, with 18 bases left in between. Germline V gives CDR1 MDHEN, CDR2 SYDVKM. The CDR3 extends over 14 amino acids. The CDR3 DNA is TGTGCCAGCACCTCCGGAGGTCTTTGGGACGAGCAGTACTTC. Its protein product is CASTSGGLWDEQYF.

This chain joins TRBV19 and TRBJ1-1; D gene uncertain. The CDR3 length is 14 residues. CDR1 is LNHDA, CDR2 SQIVND, per germline (reference sequence). Trimming took 3 bases from V and 0 from J, leaving 8 bases between them. The DNA for the CDR3 is TGTGCCAGTAGTATCGGTGGGGTGAACACTGAAGCTTTCTTT. Amino acids: CASSIGGVNTEAFF. Filled out from reference TRBV19 and TRBJ1-1, the complete variable domain reads DGGITQSPKYLFRKEGQNVTLSCEQNLNHDAMYWYRQDPGQGLRLIYYSQIVNDFQKGDIAEGYSVSREKKESFPLTVTSAQKNPTAFYLCASSIGGVNTEAFFGQGTRLTVV.

The chain is built from TRBV7-9 and TRBJ2-5; possibly TRBD1 or TRBD2 for D (5 bases each). The CDR3 spans 17 residues. Germline V gene sequence: CDR1 SEHNR, CDR2 FQNEAQ (reference sequence). V shed 5 bases and J shed 1 base, with 20 bases lying between them. The CDR3 DNA is TGTGCCAGCAGCCCCACGGGTGGGGGTCGAACCCAAGAGACCCAGTACTTC. Its protein is CASSPTGGGRTQETQYF.

The rearrangement links TRBV11-1 to TRBJ2-5; D gene uncertain. CDR1 and CDR2 (germline): SGHAT, FQDESV (reference sequence). V shed 5 bases and J shed 0 bases, with 10 bases lying between them. The CDR3 covers 14 residues. CDR3 DNA: TGTGCCAGCAGCGCCGACTCCAACCAAGAGACCCAGTACTTC. Translation: CASSADSNQETQYF.

This rearrangement joins TRBV15 to TRBJ2-7, with D maybe TRBD1 (5 bases). Germline lookup yields CDR1 LNHNV and CDR2 YYDKDF (reference sequence). V lost 5 bases and J 2 bases, leaving 10 bases between the germline ends. This CDR3 is 13 amino acids long. The CDR3 here is CATSLYRPYEQYF. The DNA for the CDR3 is TGTGCCACCAGCCTTTACAGGCCCTACGAGCAGTACTTC.

The V gene is TRBV12-3 or TRBV12-4, the J gene TRBJ1-4; D not certain. V was shortened by 6 bases and J by 12 bases, with 14 bases between the two germline ends. The CDR3 spans 12 residues. CDR3 bases: TGTGCCAGCAGCTCCGGAGGTGATGAACTGTTTTTT. This gives the protein CASSSGGDELFF.